This T cell receptor beta chain was recorded in a study of T cell repertoires in cytomegalovirus infection. On the study more broadly: TCR beta signatures that were public indicated CMV infection and matching HLA type.

This clonotype has just a few counts. This CDR3 has 14 residues. Trimming stripped 6 bases from V and 0 bases from J, with 11 bases between. A single record per CDR3 protein comes from TCRdb applying MiXCR to the reads. Among about 150,000 distinct CDR3 sequences listed, about 25% were seen once. V gene TRBV12-3 or TRBV12-4 combines with J gene TRBJ1-1, with D perhaps TRBD1 (5 bases). Sequencing was done on a sample of PBMCs. This clonotype was sampled from a human donor in good health (CMV status not recorded). Some clones in this sample may be carry-over from other donors' samples. DNA for the CDR3: TGTGCCAGCAGAAGGGACTCACTGAACACTGAAGCTTTCTTT. Its translation: CASRRDSLNTEAFF.